This T cell receptor (beta chain) was obtained from a study of blood T cell repertoires in COVID-19. Produced via immunoSEQ multiplex PCR; TCRdb's table is partial and in-frame only. Of 190,000 or so clones in the sample, 86% were seen once. The clonotype originates from a woman in her seventies with acute or convalescent COVID-19. What was sequenced was peripheral blood.

CDR3 DNA: TGTGCCAGCAGCGAGGGCGGGAAAGAGACCCAGTACTTC. This gives the protein CASSEGGKETQYF. The chain employs TRBV9 and TRBJ2-5, with D perhaps matching TRBD2 (6 bases). This CDR3 has 13 residues. CDR1 and CDR2 (germline): SGDLS, YYNGEE. With 3 bases removed from V and 3 bases from J, the gap between germline ends came to 9 bases.